This T cell receptor beta chain was sequenced during a study of T cell repertoires in cytomegalovirus infection. This clonotype was detected only a few times. TCRdb ran MiXCR on the reads and lists one entry per CDR3 protein. The sample yields 170,000 or so distinct CDR3 sequences, around 15% seen once. This CDR3 is 15 amino acids long. V trimming: 2 bases; J trimming: 1 base; junction bases outside the gene matches: 0. The germline gives CDR1 SNHLY, CDR2 FYNNEI. The sequence came from a human donor in good health (CMV status not recorded). Some clones in this sample may be carry-over from other donors' samples. Sample: PBMCs. V and J are TRBV2 and TRBJ2-1; TRBD2 agrees at 9 bases. CDR3: CASSESGGSYNEQFF. CDR3 DNA sequence: TGTGCCAGCAGTGAAAGCGGGGGGTCCTACAATGAGCAGTTCTTC.